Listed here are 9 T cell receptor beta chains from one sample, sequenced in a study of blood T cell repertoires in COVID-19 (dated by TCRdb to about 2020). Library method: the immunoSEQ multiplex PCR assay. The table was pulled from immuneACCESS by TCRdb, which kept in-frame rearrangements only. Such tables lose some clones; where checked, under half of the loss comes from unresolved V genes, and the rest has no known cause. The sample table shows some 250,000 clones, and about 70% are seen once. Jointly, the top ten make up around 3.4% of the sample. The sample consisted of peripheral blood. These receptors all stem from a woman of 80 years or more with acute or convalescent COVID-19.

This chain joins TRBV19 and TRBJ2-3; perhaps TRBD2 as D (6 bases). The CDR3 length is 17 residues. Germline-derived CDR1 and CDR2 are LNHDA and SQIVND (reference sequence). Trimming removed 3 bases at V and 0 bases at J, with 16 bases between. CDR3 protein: CASSIYRGTVSTDTQYF. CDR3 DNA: TGTGCCAGTAGTATCTATCGCGGGACCGTCAGCACAGATACGCAGTATTTT.

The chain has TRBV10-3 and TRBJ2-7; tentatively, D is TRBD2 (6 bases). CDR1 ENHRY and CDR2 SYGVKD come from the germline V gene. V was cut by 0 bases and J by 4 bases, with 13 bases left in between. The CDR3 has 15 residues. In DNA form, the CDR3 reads TGTGCCATCAGTGAGTCGATCGGGGGAGTATACGAGCAGTACTTC. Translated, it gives CAISESIGGVYEQYF.

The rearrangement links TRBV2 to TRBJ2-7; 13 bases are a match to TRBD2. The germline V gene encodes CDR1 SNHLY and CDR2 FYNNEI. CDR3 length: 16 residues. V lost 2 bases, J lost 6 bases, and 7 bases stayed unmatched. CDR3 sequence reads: CASSEWTSGSAGEQYF. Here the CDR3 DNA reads TGTGCCAGCAGTGAATGGACTAGCGGGAGTGCAGGCGAGCAGTACTTC.

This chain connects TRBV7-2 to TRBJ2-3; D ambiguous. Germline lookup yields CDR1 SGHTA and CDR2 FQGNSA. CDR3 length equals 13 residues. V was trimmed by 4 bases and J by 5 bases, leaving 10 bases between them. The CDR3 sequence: CASSYFGLDTQYF. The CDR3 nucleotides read TGTGCCAGCAGCTATTTCGGGTTAGATACGCAGTATTTT.

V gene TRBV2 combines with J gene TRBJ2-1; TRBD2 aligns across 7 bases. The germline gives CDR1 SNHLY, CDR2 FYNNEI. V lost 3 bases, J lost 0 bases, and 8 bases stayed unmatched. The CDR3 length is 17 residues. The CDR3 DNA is TGTGCCAGCAGTGATCCCCAGCGGGGAAGCTCCTACAATGAGCAGTTCTTC. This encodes CASSDPQRGSSYNEQFF.

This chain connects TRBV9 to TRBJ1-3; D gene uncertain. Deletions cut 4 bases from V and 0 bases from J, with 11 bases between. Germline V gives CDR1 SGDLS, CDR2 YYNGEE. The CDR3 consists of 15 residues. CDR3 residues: CASSSGLFSGNTIYF. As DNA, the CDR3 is TGTGCCAGCAGCTCGGGTCTCTTCTCTGGAAACACCATATATTTT.

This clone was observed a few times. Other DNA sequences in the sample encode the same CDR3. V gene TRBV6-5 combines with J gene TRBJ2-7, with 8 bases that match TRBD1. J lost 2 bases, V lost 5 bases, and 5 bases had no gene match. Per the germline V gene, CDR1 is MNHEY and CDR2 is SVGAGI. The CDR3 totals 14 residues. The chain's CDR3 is CASSTGTGAYEQYF. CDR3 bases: TGTGCCAGCAGTACCGGGACAGGTGCCTACGAGCAGTACTTC.

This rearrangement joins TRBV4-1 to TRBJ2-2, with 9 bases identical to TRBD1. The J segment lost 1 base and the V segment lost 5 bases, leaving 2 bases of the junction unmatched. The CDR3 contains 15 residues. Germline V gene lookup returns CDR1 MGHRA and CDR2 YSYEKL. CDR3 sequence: CASSKGQGNTGELFF. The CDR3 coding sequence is TGCGCCAGCAGCAAGGGACAGGGGAACACCGGGGAGCTGTTTTTT.

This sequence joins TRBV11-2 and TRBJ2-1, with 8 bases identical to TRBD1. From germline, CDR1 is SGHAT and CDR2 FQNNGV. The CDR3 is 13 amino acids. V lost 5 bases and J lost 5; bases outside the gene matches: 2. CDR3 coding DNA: TGTGCCAGCAGCGTGGACAGGGACAATGAGCAGTTCTTC. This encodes CASSVDRDNEQFF.